This T cell receptor (beta chain) was sequenced in a study of OX40 agonist ivuxolimab in advanced cancers. Study observations and caveats: Low clonal expansion, among the lowest seen, marked partial responders at 0.1-3.0 mg/kg. More expanded clones were seen, on average, in CD8+ T cells than in CD4+.

This clone was seen a single time. Its antigen is not identified. The data were produced by immunoSEQ multiplex PCR, yet TCRdb's version contains in-frame clones alone and is incomplete. The sample has about 81,000 clones, around 80% seen once. Patients with a history of autoimmune disease or on systemic immunosuppression were excluded. Blood sampling was done at baseline, cycle 4 day 1, and cycle 7 day 1. The CDR3 loop spans 20 amino acids. Germline assignment: CDR1 LNHDA and CDR2 SQIVND (reference sequence). V was clipped by 1 base and J by 0 bases, with 19 bases between them. Sequencing was performed on CD4+ or CD8+ T cells sorted from blood, taken in a trial of the OX40 agonist ivuxolimab. The receptor's source is an adult with an advanced solid tumor such as melanoma, head and neck, liver or kidney cancer. The chain joins TRBV19 to TRBJ1-6; D gene ambiguous. The CDR3 coding sequence is TGTGCCAGTAGTATAGTTTTGGATTTCGATGAGCTCTCCTATAATTCACCCCTCCACTTT. Its translation: CASSIVLDFDELSYNSPLHF.